These 14 T cell receptor beta chains were sequenced from one sample in a study of cytomegalovirus exposure and HLA in healthy donors. PCR employed 60 Vbeta and 13 Jbeta primers. Clones were sequenced by immunoSEQ multiplex PCR, and TCRdb holds only the in-frame ones, with some missing. Here the sample spans approximately 210,000 clones, under 85% being singletons. The sequenced material came from PBMCs. The receptors shown here come from a woman aged 50 to 60 in good health and CMV-seropositive.

The V call is TRBV7-8, the J call TRBJ1-1; D may be TRBD1 (5 bases). Trimming left V 7 bases short and J 3 bases short, with 15 bases between. The germline gives CDR1 SGHVS, CDR2 FQNEAQ. This CDR3 contains 14 residues. CDR3 sequence: CASILGEQDTEAFF. The DNA for the CDR3 is TGTGCCAGCATCCTTGGGGAACAGGACACTGAAGCTTTCTTT.

The rearrangement uses TRBV14 and TRBJ2-2; D ambiguous. This CDR3 has 14 amino acids. CDR1 is SGHDN, CDR2 FVKESK, per germline. Trimming stripped 1 base from V and 4 bases from J, with 7 bases between. CDR3 DNA: TGTGCCAGCAGCCAAGTAACAGCCACCGGGGAGCTGTTTTTT. It encodes CASSQVTATGELFF.

This chain links TRBV18 with TRBJ2-5; TRBD1 matches 7 bases. Per the germline V gene, CDR1 is KGHSH and CDR2 is LQKENI. The CDR3 consists of 14 residues. The J segment lost 4 bases and the V segment lost 2 bases, leaving 4 bases of the junction unmatched. This CDR3 is CASSPTRDRETQYF. CDR3 sequence (DNA): TGTGCCAGCTCACCAACTCGGGACAGAGAGACCCAGTACTTC.

This clone turned up a few times. At one of its ends the junction is not consistent with the germline gene, which may arise from a read error. CDR3 nucleotide sequence: TGCGCCAGCAGCCAAGATCCAGGATCTGGGGCCAACGTCCTGACTTTC. Encoded protein: CASSQDPGSGANVLTF. This chain uses TRBV5-4 with TRBJ2-6; D remains unclear. The CDR3 has 16 amino acids. Germline CDR1 SGHNT, CDR2 YYREEE (reference sequence).

The rearrangement joins TRBV5-5 to TRBJ2-5, with 7 bases matching TRBD1. Germline assignment: CDR1 SGHKS and CDR2 YYEKEE (reference sequence). This CDR3 is built from 17 residues. Trimming took 4 bases from V and 0 from J; bases not matched to a gene: 12. The chain's CDR3 is CASSRPRVQGDQETQYF. Written as DNA, the CDR3 is TGTGCCAGCAGCCGCCCTAGAGTCCAGGGGGACCAAGAGACCCAGTACTTC.

The rearrangement links TRBV19 to TRBJ1-1; 7 bases fit TRBD1. The V and J ends lost 4 bases and 7 bases, in that order; junction bases with no gene match: 6. CDR1 and CDR2 (germline): LNHDA, SQIVND (reference sequence). The CDR3 length is 13 residues. This CDR3 is CASSRQGVGEAFF. CDR3 DNA: TGTGCCAGTAGTAGACAGGGTGTGGGTGAAGCTTTCTTT.

CDR3 coding DNA: TGTGCCAGCAGGAGGGCGGGGAGCACCGGGGAGCTGTTTTTT. It translates to CASRRAGSTGELFF. J is TRBJ2-2 and V is TRBV6-5, with D possibly matching TRBD2 (6 bases). Germline CDR1 is MNHEY and CDR2 is SVGAGI. The CDR3 totals 14 residues. V was trimmed by 6 bases and J by 4 bases, leaving 12 bases between them.

The V call is TRBV19, the J call TRBJ2-1, with a possible D match to TRBD1 (6 bases). Trimming shortened V by 5 bases and J by 5 bases, and 10 bases separated the two germline ends. The CDR3 is 13 amino acids. Germline values: CDR1 LNHDA, CDR2 SQIVND (reference sequence). Written as DNA, the CDR3 is TGTGCCAGTAGTCGCCAGGGGAACAATGAGCAGTTCTTC. Protein sequence: CASSRQGNNEQFF.

The V gene is TRBV7-2, the J gene TRBJ1-2; TRBD1 matches at 8 bases. This CDR3 spans 13 amino acids. V gave up 5 bases and J gave up 8 bases; unmatched junction bases: 7. Germline V lookup: CDR1 SGHTA, CDR2 FQGNSA. The chain's CDR3 is CASSRLTGDGYTF. The CDR3 DNA reads as TGTGCCAGCAGCCGCTTGACAGGGGACGGCTACACCTTC.

This chain links TRBV9 with TRBJ2-5; the D gene is possibly TRBD1 (5 bases). The closer fit of TRBJ2-7 to the DNA end suggests the J call may be wrong. Germline CDR1 is SGDLS and CDR2 is YYNGEE. The CDR3 spans 13 residues. This chain's CDR3 is CASSLGQGDEQYF. In DNA form, the CDR3 reads TGTGCCAGCAGCTTGGGGCAGGGCGACGAGCAGTACTTC.

V usage is TRBV7-9 and J usage is TRBJ2-7; the match to TRBD2 covers 9 bases. Germline CDR1 is SEHNR and CDR2 is FQNEAQ (reference sequence). V lost 5 bases and J lost 11; bases outside the gene matches: 13. This CDR3 is built from 14 residues. CDR3 amino acids: CASSRSGGGALEYF. DNA of the CDR3: TGTGCCAGCAGCCGAAGCGGCGGGGGGGCCTTGGAGTACTTC. Full variable domain (rest looked up from reference TRBV7-9 and TRBJ2-7): DTGVSQNPRHKITKRGQNVTFRCDPISEHNRLYWYRQTLGQGPEFLTYFQNEAQLEKSRLLSDRFSAERPKGSFSTLEIQRTEQGDSAMYLCASSRSGGGALEYFGPGTRLTVT.

The V and J genes are TRBV6-9 and TRBJ2-2; 8 bases are a match to TRBD1. Germline V gene data show CDR1 as MNHGY and CDR2 as SVAAGI. This CDR3 contains 14 residues. Trimming took 10 bases from V and 1 from J; bases not matched to a gene: 5. CDR3 region: CAMHRGMNTGELFF. CDR3 in DNA: TGTGCCATGCACAGGGGGATGAACACCGGGGAGCTGTTTTTT.

The rearrangement links TRBV29-1 to TRBJ1-1; D unclear. Per the germline V gene, CDR1 is SQVTM and CDR2 is ANQGSEA. This CDR3 has 10 amino acids. The germline V and J ends were trimmed by 5 bases and 8 bases, with 9 bases remaining between them. The CDR3 is CSVSRVEAFF. For the CDR3, the DNA is TGCAGCGTTAGTAGAGTGGAAGCTTTCTTT.

The rearrangement links TRBV7-8 to TRBJ1-2; 7 nucleotides agree with TRBD1. CDR3 size: 15 residues. Germline V lookup: CDR1 SGHVS, CDR2 FQNEAQ. Unmatched junction bases numbered 13, after V lost 6 bases and J lost 6 bases. The CDR3 DNA sequence: TGTGCCAGCAGGGGGACAGCCGTGGCGATAGATGGCTACACCTTC. Encoded protein: CASRGTAVAIDGYTF.